This entry lists 5 T cell receptor beta chains sequenced from one sample in a study of early T cells in non-severe SARS-CoV-2 infection. TCRdb redid the calling of the 5' RACE reads with MiXCR, one entry per CDR3 protein. The repertoire includes about 100,000 distinct CDR3 sequences, approximately 13% of them detected once, and 2% to 2.5% sits in the top ten. Sequencing used whole blood. The receptors originated from an adult who was a healthcare worker with PCR-confirmed SARS-CoV-2 infection or an uninfected control (not recorded which).

This clonotype appeared many times. The rearrangement uses TRBV7-3 and TRBJ2-3, with no clear D. Germline CDR1 and CDR2: SGHTA and FQGTGA. The CDR3 sequence is 14 residues long. The ends were cut back, 5 bases at V and 1 base at J, with 10 bases in the middle. The CDR3: CASSLLSRTDTQYF. Written as DNA, the CDR3 is TGTGCCAGCAGCCTTCTCTCACGCACAGATACGCAGTATTTT.

This clonotype was counted only a few times. The gene calls are TRBV6-2 or TRBV6-3 and TRBJ2-1; a possible D gene is TRBD2 (6 bases). Looked up from germline, CDR1 is MNHEY and CDR2 is SVGEGT. The CDR3 length is 14 residues. V was trimmed by 0 bases and J by 10 bases, leaving 13 bases between them. CDR3 region: CASSYSLGGFEQFF. The CDR3 region has the DNA TGTGCCAGCAGTTACTCGTTGGGGGGTTTCGAGCAGTTCTTC.

The rearrangement joins TRBV9 to TRBJ1-2; TRBD1 might be the D (6 bases). CDR3 length equals 14 residues. V gave up 5 bases and J gave up 2 bases, with 13 bases separating them. Germline loops: CDR1 SGDLS, CDR2 YYNGEE. The CDR3 DNA reads as TGTGCCAGCAGGGCCAGTAGGGGGAACTATGGCTACACCTTC. Translation: CASRASRGNYGYTF. The variable domain in full, completed from reference TRBV9 and TRBJ1-2, reads DSGVTQTPKHLITATGQRVTLRCSPRSGDLSVYWYQQSLDQGLQFLIQYYNGEERAKGNILERFSAQQFPDLHSELNLSSLELGDSALYFCASRASRGNYGYTFGSGTRLTVV.

This clonotype has more than one count but fewer than ten. The chain joins TRBV29-1 to TRBJ1-1; no definite D call. The germline V gene encodes CDR1 SQVTM and CDR2 ANQGSEA. The V end lost 4 bases, the J end lost 4 bases, and 13 bases lay between the germline ends. The CDR3 is 13 amino acids. CDR3 sequence: CSVVVSPGTEAFF. The CDR3 DNA follows: TGCAGCGTTGTGGTCAGCCCTGGCACTGAAGCTTTCTTT.

This chain connects TRBV5-1 to TRBJ2-7; TRBD1 matches 8 bases. The V gene's germline CDR1 is SGHRS and CDR2 YFSETQ. V shed 3 bases, J shed 0 bases, and the junction held 8 bases outside the gene matches. The CDR3 is 16 amino acids. CDR3: CASSSGTGKLSYEQYF. CDR3 coding DNA: TGCGCCAGCAGCTCTGGGACAGGAAAACTCTCCTACGAGCAGTACTTC.